A single sample is the source of the 22 T cell receptor beta chains below, sequenced in a study of Graves' ophthalmopathy and Graves' hyperthyroidism listed by TCRdb under 2018. The sequencer listed for this sample is Illumina HiSeq 2000. TCR beta CDR3 regions were amplified from RNA transcripts for repertoire sequencing. The first round of RT-PCR was done with HTBI primers and the Qiagen OneStep RT-PCR kit, and was followed by a second round of multiplex PCR, then size selection and purification. The raw public data were reprocessed by TCRdb itself: fastp quality trimming at Q25, MiXCR clonotype calling, in-frame beta chains only. Entries that share a CDR3 protein sequence are merged under the most common genes and DNA. Here the sample has about 220,000 distinct CDR3 sequences; 20% to 25% occur a single time. Of the sample, roughly 44% is held by the ten largest clones. The sample taken for sequencing was peripheral blood. These receptors all come from a woman aged 45-65 years with Graves' ophthalmopathy. Donor details come from another sample of the same person, matched by shared clones.

The chain links TRBV28 to TRBJ2-5; tentatively, D is TRBD2 (5 bases). Trimming left V 5 bases short and J 5 bases short, with 21 bases between. The CDR3 spans 16 residues. Germline-derived CDR1 and CDR2 are MDHEN and SYDVKM. The CDR3 region is CASSAPRVRSGETQYF. The CDR3 DNA is TGTGCCAGCAGTGCTCCACGCGTGAGGTCGGGGGAGACCCAGTACTTC.

This clonotype has a count of ten or more. This chain links TRBV20-1 with TRBJ2-5; D possibly corresponds to TRBD2 (5 bases). Per the germline V gene, CDR1 is DFQATT and CDR2 is SNEGSKA (reference sequence). The V and J ends lost 6 bases and 1 base respectively, with 15 bases between them. CDR3 size: 14 residues. The CDR3 sequence: CSASPEGFQETQYF. For the CDR3, the DNA is TGCAGTGCCTCTCCAGAGGGCTTCCAAGAGACCCAGTACTTC.

This clonotype was observed many times. This chain connects TRBV24-1 to TRBJ2-6, with TRBD2 matching over 8 bases. The CDR3 length is 19 residues. The germline V gene encodes CDR1 KGHDR and CDR2 SFDVKD. V shed 3 bases and J 2 bases; nucleotides not matched to a gene: 11. The CDR3 reads CATSDVSLTGRAGANVLTF. The CDR3 bases are TGTGCCACCAGTGATGTCAGCCTTACCGGGAGGGCTGGGGCCAACGTCCTGACTTTC.

This clonotype was observed a few times. The chain carries TRBV12-3 or TRBV12-4 and TRBJ2-2; D is undetermined. V was trimmed by 6 bases and J by 4 bases, leaving 15 bases between them. This CDR3 spans 15 amino acids. CDR3 bases: TGTGCCAGCAGCCCCATGATGGGTGGCACCGGGGAGCTGTTTTTT. Amino acid sequence: CASSPMMGGTGELFF.

The gene calls are TRBV5-1 and TRBJ2-7; the D gene is possibly TRBD1 (6 bases). The CDR3 contains 14 residues. V lost 2 bases, J lost 6 bases, and 15 bases lay in between. From germline, CDR1 is SGHRS and CDR2 YFSETQ. CDR3 residues: CASSLGQGIGEQYF. Here the CDR3 DNA reads TGCGCCAGCAGCTTAGGTCAGGGGATCGGCGAGCAGTACTTC.

Ten or more counts support this clonotype. J is TRBJ2-7 and V is TRBV2; D is perhaps TRBD2 (6 bases). V gave up 7 bases and J gave up 2 bases, with 9 bases separating them. Germline V CDR1 and CDR2: SNHLY, FYNNEI. The CDR3 is made up of 12 amino acids. The CDR3 DNA follows: TGTGCCAGCAACCGGAGGGCCTACGAGCAGTACTTC. Protein sequence: CASNRRAYEQYF.

This clonotype has at least ten counts. The chain employs TRBV30 and TRBJ1-2; TRBD1 matches at 8 bases. The CDR3 extends over 14 amino acids. Germline V gene lookup returns CDR1 GTSNPN and CDR2 SVGIG (reference sequence). V was clipped by 5 bases and J by 0 bases; unmatched bases: 5. This CDR3 reads CAWGPGQANYGYTF. The CDR3 nucleotides read TGTGCCTGGGGTCCGGGACAGGCTAACTATGGCTACACCTTC.

This clonotype was seen ten or more times. The J gene is TRBJ2-7, the V gene TRBV20-1; 9 bases line up with TRBD2. The junction had 8 bases not matched to a gene; V was cut back by 6 bases and J by 2 bases. Germline CDR1 is DFQATT and CDR2 is SNEGSKA (reference sequence). This CDR3 is 14 amino acids long. The CDR3 here is CSAKSGRKTYEQYF. The CDR3 DNA follows: TGCAGTGCAAAAAGCGGGAGGAAGACCTACGAGCAGTACTTC.

This clonotype was recorded a few times. This chain joins TRBV9 and TRBJ1-1; no reliable D call. Germline V gene data show CDR1 as SGDLS and CDR2 as YYNGEE. The V end was cut by 3 bases, the J end by 7 bases, with 25 bases between. This CDR3 comprises 17 residues. The CDR3: CASSEGWGVEGTGEAFF. In DNA, the CDR3 is TGTGCCAGCAGCGAAGGTTGGGGAGTCGAGGGAACCGGTGAAGCTTTCTTT.

This clonotype was seen repeatedly, ten times or more. The chain recombines TRBV24-1 with TRBJ2-7; tentative D call: TRBD2 (6 bases). The CDR3 length is 16 residues. V was cut by 1 base and J by 7 bases, with 19 bases left in between. Germline V gives CDR1 KGHDR, CDR2 SFDVKD. This chain's CDR3 is CATSDFRAAGPQEQYF. The CDR3 DNA sequence: TGTGCCACCAGTGATTTCCGGGCTGCGGGACCCCAAGAGCAGTACTTC.

This clonotype came up many times. This chain connects TRBV2 to TRBJ2-7; TRBD1 might be the D (5 bases). CDR1 is SNHLY, CDR2 FYNNEI, per germline. V lost 7 bases and J lost 4, with 14 bases in between. The CDR3 length is 13 residues. The CDR3 protein is CASKGSSPYEQYF. In DNA, the CDR3 is TGTGCCAGCAAGGGGTCTTCGCCATACGAGCAGTACTTC.

In its sample, this clonotype was seen many times. This chain uses TRBV20-1 with TRBJ1-6, with D perhaps matching TRBD1 (5 bases). The CDR3 is 15 amino acids. Trimming removed 2 bases from V and 5 bases from J, with 13 bases in between. CDR1 and CDR2 (germline): DFQATT, SNEGSKA (reference sequence). CDR3 in amino acids: CSARSRDGNNSPLHF. DNA of the CDR3: TGCAGTGCTAGAAGCCGGGACGGTAATAATTCACCCCTCCACTTT.

This clonotype was seen more than once but under ten times. The chain has TRBV10-2 and TRBJ2-7; 12 bases line up with TRBD2. This CDR3 is 15 amino acids long. From germline, CDR1 is WSHSY and CDR2 SAAADI. V trimming: 6 bases; J trimming: 4 bases; junction bases outside the gene matches: 7. The CDR3: CASRVLAGGLYEQYF. DNA of the CDR3: TGCGCCAGCAGGGTTCTAGCGGGAGGGCTTTACGAGCAGTACTTC.

This clonotype was observed many times. The chain is built from TRBV5-1 and TRBJ2-2, with D tentatively TRBD1 (6 bases). Germline V lookup: CDR1 SGHRS, CDR2 YFSETQ. The CDR3 sequence is 14 residues long. The V gene lost 1 base and the J gene lost 3 bases, with 7 bases spanning the gap. In DNA form, the CDR3 reads TGCGCCAGCAGCTTGACAGGGTACACCGGGGAGCTGTTTTTT. Its protein is CASSLTGYTGELFF. The entire variable domain, with the rest obtained from reference TRBV5-1 and TRBJ2-2, is as follows: KAGVTQTPRYLIKTRGQQVTLSCSPISGHRSVSWYQQTPGQGLQFLFEYFSETQRNKGNFPGRFSGRQFSNSRSEMNVSTLELGDSALYLCASSLTGYTGELFFGEGSRLTVL.

In this sample, this clonotype turned up many times. The J gene is TRBJ2-2, the V gene TRBV12-3 or TRBV12-4, with D unresolved. The ends were cut back, 6 bases at V and 7 bases at J, with 12 bases in the middle. CDR3 length equals 13 residues. The CDR3 loop reads CASSSVWVGELFF. CDR3 DNA: TGTGCCAGCAGCTCAGTCTGGGTCGGGGAGCTGTTTTTT.

This clonotype appeared many times. This sequence joins TRBV20-1 and TRBJ2-5; D not resolved. Trimming left V 7 bases short and J 7 bases short, with 13 bases between. CDR3 length equals 11 residues. The germline CDR1 and CDR2 sequences are DFQATT and SNEGSKA (reference sequence). The CDR3 DNA reads TGCAGTGTTAGGCGGATAGGGACCCAGTACTTC. It translates to CSVRRIGTQYF.

This clonotype was counted ten times or more. The chain is built from TRBV30 and TRBJ1-6; 8 bases fit TRBD1. V shed 5 bases and J 9 bases; nucleotides not matched to a gene: 6. The CDR3 is 13 residues long. Germline CDR1 is GTSNPN and CDR2 is SVGIG (reference sequence). The CDR3 DNA reads TGTGCCTGGGATTTGACAGGGGCTTCACCCCTCCACTTT. Amino acids: CAWDLTGASPLHF. The full variable domain, its missing parts supplied by reference TRBV30 and TRBJ1-6, is SQTIHQWPATLVQPVGSPLSLECTVEGTSNPNLYWYRQAAGRGLQLLFYSVGIGQISSEVPQNLSASRPQDRQFILSSKKLLLSDSGFYLCAWDLTGASPLHFGNGTRLTVT.

The sample holds one count of this clonotype. One end of the junction does not line up with germline, which may come from a read error. This rearrangement joins TRBV6-5 to TRBJ2-7, with unresolved D. The CDR3 runs to 14 residues. In germline, CDR1 is MNHEY, CDR2 SVGAGI. The CDR3 reads CTSSYEASSYEQYF. In DNA, the CDR3 is TGTACCAGCAGTTACGAAGCTTCCTCCTACGAGCAGTACTTC.

The sample holds many counts of this clonotype. V is TRBV12-3 or TRBV12-4 and J is TRBJ1-1; no reliable D call. V shed 6 bases and J shed 5 bases, with 16 bases lying between them. CDR3 size: 14 residues. The CDR3 reads CASSPRPSGTEAFF. The CDR3 DNA reads as TGTGCCAGCAGCCCCCGGCCCTCTGGGACTGAAGCTTTCTTT.

As for this clonotype: This may be a read error, as it is one base from a much larger clone. The V call is TRBV7-2, the J call TRBJ2-7, with a possible D match to TRBD2 (5 bases). CDR1 SGHTA and CDR2 FQGNSA come from the germline V gene. The CDR3 is 13 amino acids. The CDR3 bases are TGTGTCAGCGGTGTGGCAGTCTCCTACGAGCAGTACTTC. This codes for CVSGVAVSYEQYF.

This clonotype was recorded at least ten times. V gene TRBV28 combines with J gene TRBJ1-2; 7 bases are shared with TRBD1. Germline V lookup: CDR1 MDHEN, CDR2 SYDVKM. This CDR3 is built from 14 residues. With V trimmed by 6 bases and J by 4 bases, 8 bases remained unmatched. The CDR3 loop is CASSRGGYGYGYTF. DNA of the CDR3: TGTGCCAGCAGCCGAGGGGGCTACGGCTATGGCTACACCTTC.

The chain recombines TRBV30 with TRBJ2-7, with 8 nucleotides matching TRBD2. Germline V gene sequence: CDR1 GTSNPN, CDR2 SVGIG (reference sequence). The V gene end was trimmed by 4 bases and the J gene end by 1 base; junction bases not matched to a gene: 3. The CDR3 covers 13 residues. The CDR3 spells CAWKKRESYEQYF. The CDR3, as DNA: TGTGCCTGGAAGAAGCGGGAGTCCTACGAGCAGTACTTC. The entire variable domain, with the rest obtained from reference TRBV30 and TRBJ2-7, is as follows: SQTIHQWPATLVQPVGSPLSLECTVEGTSNPNLYWYRQAAGRGLQLLFYSVGIGQISSEVPQNLSASRPQDRQFILSSKKLLLSDSGFYLCAWKKRESYEQYFGPGTRLTVT.